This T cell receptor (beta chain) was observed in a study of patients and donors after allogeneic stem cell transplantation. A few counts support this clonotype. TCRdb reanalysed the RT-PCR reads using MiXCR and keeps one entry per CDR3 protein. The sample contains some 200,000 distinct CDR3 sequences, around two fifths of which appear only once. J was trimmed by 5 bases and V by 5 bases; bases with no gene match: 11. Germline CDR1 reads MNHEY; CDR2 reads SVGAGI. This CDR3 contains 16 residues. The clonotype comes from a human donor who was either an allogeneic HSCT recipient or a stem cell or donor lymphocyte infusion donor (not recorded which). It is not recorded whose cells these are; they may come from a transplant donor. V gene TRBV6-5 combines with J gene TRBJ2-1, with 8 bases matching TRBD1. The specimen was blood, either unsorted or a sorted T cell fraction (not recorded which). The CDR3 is CASSTPGTGIHNEQFF. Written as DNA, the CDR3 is TGTGCCAGCAGTACCCCTGGGACAGGAATACACAATGAGCAGTTCTTC.